This T cell receptor (beta chain) emerged from a study of blood T cells in healthy people across ages. For the second PCR, which ran for about 7 to 11 cycles, a sample-barcoded 5' primer and a J-beta primer mix were used. Samples each returned at least 2.5 million CDR3-containing paired-end reads. Each CDR3 protein gets one entry after TCRdb re-called the 5' RACE reads with MiXCR. The data contain 780,000 or so distinct CDR3 sequences, more than 50% of them singletons. This clonotype was detected a few times. Each donor supplied around 10 milliliters of peripheral blood. This clonotype was sampled from a man aged 40-55 years in good health. Sequencing was performed on blood.

CDR3: CASSPTGLGEQYF. CDR3 nucleotides: TGTGCCAGCAGTCCGACAGGTTTGGGGGAGCAGTACTTC. V and J are TRBV12-3 or TRBV12-4 and TRBJ2-7; D is perhaps TRBD1 (6 bases). The CDR3 sequence is 13 residues long. The V end was cut by 5 bases, the J end by 7 bases, with 15 bases between.